Presented here are 30 T cell receptor beta chains from one specimen sequenced in a study of cytomegalovirus exposure and HLA in healthy donors. The PCR used 60 Vbeta and 13 Jbeta primers. The repertoire was sequenced with immunoSEQ multiplex PCR; TCRdb's copy has only in-frame clones and lacks some. The sample holds about 250,000 clones; around 80% are singletons and the top ten take under 0.6%. The sequenced sample was PBMCs. Source of these receptors: a boy between 10 and 17 years old in good health and CMV-seronegative.

This clone has only one observation. CDR3 nucleotides: TGTGCCACCCTGGGGAGCCCCTATGGCTACACCTTC. Residues: CATLGSPYGYTF. The chain uses TRBV10-3 and TRBJ1-2; D ambiguous. CDR3 size: 12 residues. CDR1 is ENHRY and CDR2 is SYGVKD in the germline V gene. V was cut by 10 bases and J by 4 bases, with 13 bases left in between.

CDR3 nucleotide sequence: TGTGCCAGCAGCTCCGGGACAGGCACAGGGCACACTGAAGCTTTCTTT. Protein: CASSSGTGTGHTEAFF. The rearrangement links TRBV7-3 to TRBJ1-1; 8 nucleotides agree with TRBD1. The V segment lost 4 bases and the J segment 3 bases; nucleotides outside the gene matches: 10. This CDR3 is 16 amino acids long. In germline, CDR1 is SGHTA, CDR2 FQGTGA.

This chain connects TRBV5-1 to TRBJ2-4, with 14 bases identical to TRBD2. Trimming at V came to 0 bases and at J to 9 bases, leaving 5 bases not matched to a gene. The V gene's germline CDR1 is SGHRS and CDR2 YFSETQ. The CDR3 has 16 residues. The CDR3 DNA follows: TGCGCCAGCAGCTTGGAAGGTGGGACTAGCGGGGGCATTCAGTACTTC. This sequence encodes CASSLEGGTSGGIQYF.

This chain joins TRBV5-1 and TRBJ2-1; the match to TRBD1 covers 8 bases. This CDR3 has 14 amino acids. Trimming cost V 4 bases and J 5 bases; bases outside gene matches: 5. CDR1 SGHRS and CDR2 YFSETQ come from the germline V gene. The CDR3 coding sequence is TGCGCCAGCAGCGACGACAGGGGCGACAATGAGCAGTTCTTC. It codes for CASSDDRGDNEQFF.

The V and J genes are TRBV30 and TRBJ1-1, with 10 positions matching TRBD1. J gave up 8 bases and V 5 bases, and 2 bases lay outside the gene matches. Germline CDR1 reads GTSNPN; CDR2 reads SVGIG (reference sequence). This CDR3 comprises 11 residues. CDR3 region: CAWQDRGEAFF. The CDR3 DNA follows: TGTGCCTGGCAGGACAGGGGGGAAGCTTTCTTT.

V is TRBV5-4 and J is TRBJ2-1, with a weak D call TRBD2 (5 bases). Germline V gene sequence: CDR1 SGHNT, CDR2 YYREEE (reference sequence). V lost 3 bases and J lost 15, with 13 bases in between. This CDR3 comprises 11 residues. The CDR3 region has the DNA TGTGCCAGCAGCTCAGGTGGGAGAACGTTCTTC. It yields the protein CASSSGGRTFF.

This chain joins TRBV11-3 and TRBJ1-6, with 7 bases lining up with TRBD1. The CDR3 loop spans 15 amino acids. CDR1 SGHNT and CDR2 YENEEA come from the germline V gene. J was trimmed by 14 bases and V by 5 bases; bases with no gene match: 15. The CDR3 coding sequence is TGTGCCAGCAGCGTATTGGGACAGCCCTCCGACACCCTCCACTTT. Translated: CASSVLGQPSDTLHF.

J is TRBJ1-4 and V is TRBV10-1, with 9 bases lining up with TRBD1. V trimming: 3 bases; J trimming: 8 bases; junction bases outside the gene matches: 7. Per germline, CDR1 WNHNN and CDR2 SYGVQD (reference sequence). The CDR3 sequence is 15 residues long. The CDR3 region has the DNA TGCGCCAGCAGTGAAAGGGGGACAGGGAACGAAAAACTGTTTTTT. Translating it yields CASSERGTGNEKLFF.

This chain links TRBV6-4 with TRBJ2-7, with TRBD1 matching 8 bases. V was pared by 8 bases and J by 6 bases, with 15 bases of the junction left unmatched. The CDR3 is 15 amino acids. The germline gives CDR1 MRHNA, CDR2 SNTAGT. The CDR3 DNA is TGTGCCAGCTCGTATAGTCCGGACAGGGCCGGCGAGCAGTACTTC. This translates into CASSYSPDRAGEQYF.

The chain carries TRBV27 and TRBJ1-3; D is uncertain. Germline V CDR1 and CDR2: MNHEY, SMNVEV (reference sequence). The CDR3 totals 15 residues. V dropped 5 bases and J dropped 8 bases, with 19 bases sitting between them. This chain's CDR3 is CASSASVSQTDTIYF. Here the CDR3 DNA reads TGTGCCAGCAGTGCTAGCGTGTCACAAACAGACACCATATATTTT.

This clone was observed a single time. J is TRBJ2-7 and V is TRBV10-3, with TRBD2 matching over 9 bases. The CDR3 contains 14 residues. CDR1 and CDR2 (germline): ENHRY, SYGVKD. The V gene end was trimmed by 11 bases and the J gene end by 2 bases; junction bases not matched to a gene: 10. The CDR3 reads CASAGGLGTYEQYF. CDR3 nucleotide sequence: TGTGCCTCGGCGGGGGGGTTAGGGACCTACGAGCAGTACTTC.

The chain combines TRBV30 with TRBJ2-5; 14 positions agree with TRBD2. Germline V gene lookup returns CDR1 GTSNPN and CDR2 SVGIG (reference sequence). The V gene end was trimmed by 2 bases and the J gene end by 4 bases; junction bases not matched to a gene: 3. The CDR3 covers 15 residues. The DNA of the CDR3 is TGTGCCTGGAGTCACGGGACTAGCGGGAGAGAGACCCAGTACTTC. Translation: CAWSHGTSGRETQYF.

The chain employs TRBV2 and TRBJ2-2; no reliable D call. CDR3 length: 15 amino acids. Germline CDR1 is SNHLY and CDR2 is FYNNEI. V lost 5 bases and J 4 bases, leaving 14 bases between the germline ends. The CDR3 bases are TGTGCCAGCAGTCAAGGTGTCCCGGTCACCGGGGAGCTGTTTTTT. Translation gives CASSQGVPVTGELFF.

The gene calls are TRBV12-5 and TRBJ2-5; the D is unclear. CDR3 length equals 12 residues. Germline loops: CDR1 LGHNT, CDR2 FRNRAP. V was shortened by 0 bases and J by 5 bases, with 4 bases between the two germline ends. The CDR3 DNA reads as TGTGCTAGTGGTTTGGTTCGGGAGACCCAGTACTTC. Protein sequence: CASGLVRETQYF.

J is TRBJ2-2 and V is TRBV5-8; weak D call: TRBD2 (5 bases). CDR3 length: 16 residues. The germline V gene encodes CDR1 SGHTS and CDR2 YDEGEE. The ends were cut back, 0 bases at V and 1 base at J, with 10 bases in the middle. CDR3 loop: CASSLVRGRNTGELFF. DNA for the CDR3: TGTGCCAGCAGCTTGGTGCGCGGGCGGAACACCGGGGAGCTGTTTTTT.

The chain carries TRBV2 and TRBJ2-5; perhaps TRBD1 as D (6 bases). The J call may not be correct, given that the DNA end is closer to TRBJ2-7. CDR1 SNHLY and CDR2 FYNNEI come from the germline V gene. The CDR3 loop spans 11 amino acids. The CDR3 spells CARGGSYEQYF. The DNA for the CDR3 is TGTGCCAGAGGGGGTAGCTACGAGCAGTACTTC.

The V and J genes are TRBV5-4 and TRBJ2-7, with 10 bases fitting TRBD1. After removal of 8 bases from V and 3 bases from J, the junction contained 5 bases not matched to a gene. This CDR3 is built from 13 residues. CDR1 and CDR2 from the germline V gene are SGHNT and YYREEE (reference sequence). This CDR3 reads CASRRDRGYEQYF. As DNA, the CDR3 is TGTGCCAGTAGACGGGACAGGGGCTACGAGCAGTACTTC. Drawing the rest from reference TRBV5-4 and TRBJ2-7, the complete variable domain is ETGVTQSPTHLIKTRGQQVTLRCSSQSGHNTVSWYQQALGQGPQFIFQYYREEENGRGNFPPRFSGLQFPNYSSELNVNALELDDSALYLCASRRDRGYEQYFGPGTRLTVT.

The rearrangement joins TRBV10-1 to TRBJ2-5; D perhaps matches TRBD1 (6 bases). The J call may not be correct, given that the DNA end is closer to TRBJ2-7. Germline values: CDR1 WNHNN, CDR2 SYGVQD (reference sequence). CDR3 size: 16 residues. CDR3 sequence reads: CASSDPRDTSPDEQYF. CDR3 bases: TGCGCCAGCAGTGACCCCCGGGACACAAGTCCAGACGAGCAGTACTTC.

This clone was found a few times. The chain employs TRBV30 and TRBJ1-1; D is unclear. V was trimmed by 4 bases and J by 3 bases, leaving 15 bases between them. This CDR3 is 14 amino acids long. CDR1 is GTSNPN, CDR2 SVGIG, per germline (reference sequence). CDR3 DNA: TGTGCCTGGACAGCGAGACCTCGTCACACTGAAGCTTTCTTT. It encodes CAWTARPRHTEAFF.

The chain carries TRBV6-6 and TRBJ1-1, with D maybe TRBD1 (6 bases). The CDR3 runs 16 residues. The germline V gene encodes CDR1 MNHNY and CDR2 SVGAGI (reference sequence). Trimming removed 5 bases at V and 0 bases at J, with 16 bases between. The CDR3 DNA is TGTGCCAGCAGTCCTAACAACGGACAGCTGAACACTGAAGCTTTCTTT. This sequence encodes CASSPNNGQLNTEAFF.

V gene TRBV4-1 combines with J gene TRBJ2-1, with a weak D call TRBD2 (5 bases). CDR3 size: 16 residues. V lost 7 bases, J lost 1 base, and 17 bases lay in between. Germline V CDR1 and CDR2: MGHRA, YSYEKL. For the CDR3, the DNA is TGCGCCAGCAATAAAATTGCGGGTCAATCCTACAATGAGCAGTTCTTC. Translated, it gives CASNKIAGQSYNEQFF.

The rearrangement links TRBV28 to TRBJ1-1; D is ambiguous. CDR1 is MDHEN, CDR2 SYDVKM, per germline. The CDR3 is 11 residues long. Trimming removed 6 bases at V and 2 bases at J, with 4 bases between. The CDR3 is CASSRNTEAFF. CDR3 DNA: TGTGCCAGCAGCCGTAACACTGAAGCTTTCTTT.

This clone was found a few times. The rearrangement links TRBV2 to TRBJ1-2; tentatively, D is TRBD1 (6 bases). CDR3 length: 13 amino acids. The germline V gene encodes CDR1 SNHLY and CDR2 FYNNEI. Trimming shortened V by 7 bases and J by 5 bases, and 14 bases separated the two germline ends. The CDR3 sequence: CASMAGTRYGYTF. DNA for the CDR3: TGTGCCAGCATGGCCGGGACACGGTATGGCTACACCTTC.

The chain employs TRBV18 and TRBJ2-5, with D perhaps matching TRBD2 (6 bases). V lost 4 bases, J lost 4 bases, and 16 bases lay in between. The germline gives CDR1 KGHSH, CDR2 LQKENI. The CDR3 extends over 15 amino acids. CDR3: CASSQEGPVGETQYF. In nucleotides, the CDR3 is TGTGCCAGCTCACAGGAGGGACCAGTGGGAGAGACCCAGTACTTC.

J is TRBJ2-7 and V is TRBV7-9, with D perhaps TRBD1 (6 bases). The germline CDR1 and CDR2 sequences are SEHNR and FQNEAQ (reference sequence). The CDR3 covers 12 residues. Trimming stripped 5 bases from V and 4 bases from J, with 9 bases between. For the CDR3, the DNA is TGTGCCAGCAGCCAGGGGATATACGAGCAGTACTTC. Its translation: CASSQGIYEQYF. The full variable domain, completed using reference TRBV7-9 and TRBJ2-7, is DTGVSQNPRHKITKRGQNVTFRCDPISEHNRLYWYRQTLGQGPEFLTYFQNEAQLEKSRLLSDRFSAERPKGSFSTLEIQRTEQGDSAMYLCASSQGIYEQYFGPGTRLTVT.

J is TRBJ2-7 and V is TRBV9; 7 bases are a match to TRBD1. Germline CDR1 SGDLS, CDR2 YYNGEE. J lost 2 bases, V lost 8 bases, and 4 bases had no gene match. There are 12 residues in the CDR3. The CDR3 DNA follows: TGTGCCAGTTCGACAGGGACCTACGAGCAGTACTTC. This sequence encodes CASSTGTYEQYF.

This clone has more than one count but fewer than ten. The chain carries TRBV11-3 and TRBJ1-1; 7 bases map to TRBD1. There are 11 residues in the CDR3. Germline trimming cut 5 bases from V and 10 bases from J; bases unmatched to any gene: 4. Germline V lookup: CDR1 SGHNT, CDR2 YENEEA. The chain's CDR3 is CASSRQGRAFF. The CDR3 bases are TGTGCCAGCAGCCGACAGGGACGAGCTTTCTTT.

The chain has TRBV7-9 and TRBJ2-1; a weak D match, TRBD2 (6 bases). The germline gives CDR1 SEHNR, CDR2 FQNEAQ (reference sequence). The CDR3 runs to 12 residues. The ends were cut back, 5 bases at V and 6 bases at J, with 8 bases in the middle. CDR3 coding DNA: TGTGCCAGCAGCGTCGGGGGCAATGAGCAGTTCTTC. Protein: CASSVGGNEQFF.

J is TRBJ2-2 and V is TRBV7-9; no clear D. The CDR3 runs 16 residues. The V end lost 5 bases, the J end lost 4 bases, and 17 bases lay between the germline ends. CDR1 and CDR2 from the germline V gene are SEHNR and FQNEAQ (reference sequence). In DNA, the CDR3 is TGTGCCAGCAGCCGCCTTGTGGGCACGAGCACCGGGGAGCTGTTTTTT. Amino acid sequence: CASSRLVGTSTGELFF.

A few counts support this clone. The chain joins TRBV7-9 to TRBJ2-3, with 8 bases fitting TRBD2. Germline CDR1 reads SEHNR; CDR2 reads FQNEAQ (reference sequence). Germline trimming cut 1 base from V and 2 bases from J; bases unmatched to any gene: 11. The CDR3 has 18 residues. CDR3 in amino acids: CASSLGRAGGPLTDTQYF. In DNA form, the CDR3 reads TGTGCCAGCAGCTTAGGGCGGGCGGGGGGCCCACTCACAGATACGCAGTATTTT.